This T cell receptor (beta chain) derives from a study of T cell repertoires in cytomegalovirus infection. General study points: CMV carriers having the relevant HLA were flagged by cumulative public TCR beta family frequency.

The germline V gene has CDR1 KGHSH and CDR2 LQKENI. V was shortened by 3 bases and J by 0 bases, with 15 bases between the two germline ends. This CDR3 comprises 18 residues. TCRdb re-called the reads through MiXCR, storing one row per CDR3 protein. Counted here are about 150,000 distinct CDR3 sequences, 17% occurring once; the ten biggest clones make up over 15%. This clonotype turned up a few times. Its cognate antigen is unknown. The sequence came from a human donor in good health (CMV status not recorded). Some clones in this sample may be carry-over from other donors' samples. The specimen sequenced was CD8+ T cells from PBMCs. V usage is TRBV18 and J usage is TRBJ2-6; D tentatively fits TRBD1 or TRBD2 (5 bases each). The CDR3: CASSPYRDGNSGANVLTF. Written as DNA, the CDR3 is TGTGCCAGCTCACCGTATCGGGACGGAAACTCTGGGGCCAACGTCCTGACTTTC.